Following are 20 T cell receptor beta chains from one sample sequenced in a study of blood T cells in healthy people across ages. Using a J-beta primer mix together with a sample-barcoded 5' primer, a second PCR was run for about 6 to 11 cycles. TCRdb reanalysed the 5' RACE reads using MiXCR and keeps one entry per CDR3 protein. The data hold hundreds of thousands of distinct CDR3 sequences, with about 32% observed a single time. Sequencing was carried out using blood. Every receptor here comes from a woman older than 75 in good health.

This clonotype was seen a handful of times. The chain has TRBV29-1 and TRBJ1-5, with a weak D call TRBD1 (6 bases). Trimming cost V 5 bases and J 3 bases, with 8 bases left between them. CDR3 length: 12 amino acids. In germline, CDR1 is SQVTM, CDR2 ANQGSEA. The chain's CDR3 is CSVRGVNQPQHF. The CDR3 DNA sequence: TGCAGCGTTAGGGGGGTCAATCAGCCCCAGCATTTT.

This clonotype was observed at least ten times. The chain employs TRBV7-2 and TRBJ2-5, with unresolved D. Trimming took 2 bases from V and 1 from J, leaving 8 bases between them. CDR3 size: 14 residues. Germline CDR1 reads SGHTA; CDR2 reads FQGNSA. The CDR3 nucleotides read TGTGCCAGCAGCTTATCCGGGCCCCAAGAGACCCAGTACTTC. It encodes CASSLSGPQETQYF.

In regard to this clonotype: One end of the junction varies from germline; a read error may be responsible. The chain has TRBV6-1 and TRBJ2-7, with D perhaps TRBD1 or TRBD2 (6 bases each). CDR1 and CDR2 from the germline V gene are MNHNS and SASEGT. CDR3 size: 17 residues. CDR3 protein: CASSLTGAVSSYNEPYF. The CDR3 nucleotides are TGTGCCAGCAGTCTAACGGGGGCGGTCAGCTCCTACAATGAGCCGTACTTC.

V is TRBV5-1 and J is TRBJ1-1; 9 nucleotides agree with TRBD1. V lost 4 bases to trimming and J lost 8 bases; unmatched junction nucleotides: 6. Germline CDR1 SGHRS, CDR2 YFSETQ. This CDR3 has 13 amino acids. In DNA, the CDR3 is TGCGCCAGCAGCATACTGACAGGGGGAGAAGCTTTCTTT. Its protein product is CASSILTGGEAFF.

With regard to this clonotype: A much larger clone is a single base away; this may be a read error. The chain couples TRBV24-1 to TRBJ1-1, with 8 positions matching TRBD1. The junction had 12 bases not matched to a gene; V was cut back by 9 bases and J by 4 bases. Germline values: CDR1 KGHDR, CDR2 SFDVKD. The CDR3 totals 15 residues. The DNA for the CDR3 is TGTGCCACCTGTGGGACAGGCGGACGGAGCACTGAAGCTTTCTTT. This gives the protein CATCGTGGRSTEAFF.

This clonotype was detected only a few times. This may arise from a read error, as a much more abundant clone is one base away. The chain links TRBV2 to TRBJ2-5; D is unresolved. CDR1 and CDR2 (germline): SNHLY, FYNNEI. This CDR3 spans 14 amino acids. CDR3 nucleotides: TGTGCCGGCAGTGGGGTTTCGGGCTGGGAGACCCAGTACTTC. Its protein product is CAGSGVSGWETQYF.

J is TRBJ1-5 and V is TRBV7-8, with D unresolved. Trimming took off 2 bases at V and 3 bases at J, with 14 bases between the two ends. Germline CDR1 is SGHVS and CDR2 is FQNEAQ. This CDR3 has 16 amino acids. The CDR3 is CASSLSASTNNQPQHF. CDR3 in DNA: TGTGCCAGCAGCTTAAGCGCGAGTACAAACAATCAGCCCCAGCATTTT.

Many counts were recorded for this clonotype. The chain employs TRBV12-5 and TRBJ2-7; D remains unclear. The V gene lost 0 bases and the J gene lost 2 bases, with 11 bases spanning the gap. The CDR3 totals 15 residues. From germline, CDR1 is LGHNT and CDR2 FRNRAP. The DNA of the CDR3 is TGTGCTAGTGGTTTGGTACTCGGGCAACCCTACGAGCAGTACTTC. It specifies CASGLVLGQPYEQYF.

The CDR3 loop reads CSARTSGKAQETQYF. The CDR3 DNA reads as TGCAGCGCCCGGACTAGCGGGAAGGCCCAAGAGACCCAGTACTTC. This chain connects TRBV29-1 to TRBJ2-7, with 12 positions matching TRBD2. The end of the DNA is better explained by TRBJ2-5, so the J call may be wrong. Germline CDR1 is SQVTM and CDR2 is ANQGSEA. The CDR3 totals 15 residues.

This clonotype was picked up one time. The CDR3 coding sequence is TGCAGTGCTAGTCGGGGGGTGGACTTCTACGAGCAGTACTTC. Residues: CSASRGVDFYEQYF. The J gene is TRBJ2-5, the V gene TRBV20-1; TRBD2 aligns across 7 bases. The DNA end favors TRBJ2-7, so the J call may be wrong. This CDR3 spans 14 amino acids. Looked up from germline, CDR1 is DFQATT and CDR2 is SNEGSKA (reference sequence).

This clonotype was observed many times. CDR3 DNA: TGTGCCAGCAGTGACATTGAGCGGGGAGCCTACGAGCAGTACTTC. Translated, it gives CASSDIERGAYEQYF. V usage is TRBV2 and J usage is TRBJ2-7, with 7 bases fitting TRBD2. Trimming removed 3 bases from V and 2 bases from J; junction bases left unmatched: 7. Per the germline V gene, CDR1 is SNHLY and CDR2 is FYNNEI. This CDR3 comprises 15 residues.

V usage is TRBV15 and J usage is TRBJ2-2; 11 positions agree with TRBD2. Per the germline V gene, CDR1 is LNHNV and CDR2 is YYDKDF (reference sequence). The CDR3 spans 18 residues. Losses at the gene ends were 3 bases for V and 1 base for J; bases not matched to a gene: 7. The CDR3 loop reads CATSRPLAGGLNTGELFF. DNA for the CDR3: TGTGCCACCAGCAGGCCCCTAGCGGGGGGCTTGAACACCGGGGAGCTGTTTTTT.

This clonotype was found many times. The chain links TRBV28 to TRBJ2-7, with D maybe TRBD1 (5 bases). Trimming stripped 7 bases from V and 0 bases from J, with 16 bases between. CDR3 size: 15 residues. CDR1 and CDR2 from the germline V gene are MDHEN and SYDVKM. CDR3 coding DNA: TGTGCCAGCAAACCTTGGCTGACAGACTCCTACGAGCAGTACTTC. This gives the protein CASKPWLTDSYEQYF.

The V call is TRBV6-2 or TRBV6-3, the J call TRBJ2-7, with D perhaps TRBD1 (5 bases). Looked up from germline, CDR1 is MNHEY and CDR2 is SVGEGT. V lost 6 bases and J 4 bases, leaving 19 bases between the germline ends. The CDR3 loop spans 15 amino acids. CDR3 protein: CASRSRRGFFYEQYF. In DNA, the CDR3 is TGTGCCAGCAGATCGCGTAGGGGATTTTTTTACGAGCAGTACTTC.

The V call is TRBV18, the J call TRBJ1-2; perhaps TRBD1 as D (6 bases). Trimming shortened V by 6 bases and J by 6 bases, and 23 bases separated the two germline ends. Germline V gene sequence: CDR1 KGHSH, CDR2 LQKENI. The CDR3 has 16 residues. The CDR3 sequence is CASSSESWAGAHGYTF. CDR3 DNA sequence: TGTGCCAGCTCTTCCGAAAGTTGGGCAGGGGCCCATGGCTACACCTTC.

This clonotype was found a few times. The V gene is TRBV7-9, the J gene TRBJ1-4; perhaps TRBD1 as D (6 bases). This CDR3 spans 15 amino acids. Looked up from germline, CDR1 is SEHNR and CDR2 is FQNEAQ (reference sequence). V was trimmed by 6 bases and J by 4 bases, leaving 15 bases between them. The CDR3 sequence is CASSPETGVNEKLFF. The CDR3 DNA follows: TGTGCCAGCAGTCCCGAGACAGGAGTTAATGAAAAACTGTTTTTT.

The chain couples TRBV20-1 to TRBJ1-4; weak D call: TRBD1 (6 bases). The CDR3 runs to 14 residues. V was shortened by 0 bases and J by 8 bases, with 13 bases between the two germline ends. Germline CDR1 and CDR2: DFQATT and SNEGSKA (reference sequence). The CDR3 sequence: CSAREKGVGEKLFF. DNA for the CDR3: TGCAGTGCTAGAGAGAAGGGGGTCGGGGAAAAACTGTTTTTT.

This clonotype was seen more than once but under ten times. The rearrangement joins TRBV29-1 to TRBJ2-3, with 9 bases fitting TRBD1. The CDR3 is made up of 15 amino acids. Trimming cost V 4 bases and J 4 bases; bases outside gene matches: 9. Germline V lookup: CDR1 SQVTM, CDR2 ANQGSEA. CDR3 amino acids: CSVASWDRAPDTQYF. CDR3 nucleotide sequence: TGCAGCGTTGCCTCCTGGGACAGGGCCCCAGATACGCAGTATTTT.

This clonotype appeared many times. The chain employs TRBV4-3 and TRBJ2-3; no clear D. Trimming removed 0 bases at V and 5 bases at J, with 15 bases between. Per germline, CDR1 LGHNA and CDR2 YSLEER. The CDR3 extends over 16 amino acids. The CDR3 protein is CASSQEWGTPQDTQYF. CDR3 in DNA: TGCGCCAGCAGCCAAGAATGGGGAACCCCACAAGATACGCAGTATTTT.

This clonotype came up a few times. Possible read error: a much larger clone is one base away. The V gene is TRBV7-6, the J gene TRBJ2-7; TRBD1 matches 7 bases. The CDR3 spans 15 residues. In germline, CDR1 is SGHVS, CDR2 FNYEAQ. The junction had 12 bases not matched to a gene; V was cut back by 3 bases and J by 7 bases. The chain's CDR3 is CASSFQGDGFNEQYF. The CDR3 DNA sequence: TGTGCCAGCAGCTTCCAGGGGGATGGTTTCAATGAGCAGTACTTC.